Below, one TCR beta chain is given with its context. Its antigen is not known. The entry originates in a study of spatial heterogeneity in lung cancer. Findings and caveats of the study: The number of expanded tumor alpha and beta chains correlated with mutation number.

Germline CDR1 DFQATT, CDR2 SNEGSKA (reference sequence). The CDR3 loop spans 13 amino acids. Trimming took off 0 bases at V and 0 bases at J, with 5 bases between the two ends. Time point specified: sample taken at primary tumor resection. Frozen PBMC, nontumor lung or tumor provided whole RNA, which was sequenced unsorted. TCRdb recomputed calls from the 5' RACE reads with MiXCR, one row per CDR3 protein. This table has 1,200 to 1,500 distinct CDR3 sequences, roughly 13% appearing once. The TCR was taken from a female donor with early-stage non-small cell lung cancer. This rearrangement joins TRBV20-1 to TRBJ1-1, with D unclear. The sample was lung tumor tissue, taken at surgery. The CDR3 sequence: CSAREDMNTEAFF. The CDR3 region has the DNA TGCAGTGCTAGAGAAGACATGAACACTGAAGCTTTCTTT.